This T cell receptor (beta chain) emerged from a study of identical twins. Study observations and caveats: Insertions were fewer in abundant cord blood beta clonotypes, whereas memory repertoires showed none of this pattern. Out-of-frame TCR alpha sharing in monozygotic twins exceeded recombination model predictions. Where beta out-of-frame sequences were concerned, excess twin sharing was weaker. Twin pairs' shared out-of-frame alpha sequences were enriched in low generation probability.

The CDR3 has 15 amino acids. Germline V gene lookup returns CDR1 SNHLY and CDR2 FYNNEI. V gave up 3 bases and J gave up 6 bases, with 14 bases separating them. MiXCR, run by TCRdb on the 5' RACE reads, gives a single entry per CDR3 protein. The sample consists of some 1,700,000 distinct CDR3 sequences, about 31% of them appearing once. To note about this clonotype: The antigen is unknown.

Material for sequencing was cord blood. This clonotype was obtained from a newborn girl in good health. The V call is TRBV2, the J call TRBJ2-2; a weak D match, TRBD1 (6 bases). The CDR3 is CASSEGAPKPGELFF. The CDR3 DNA is TGTGCCAGCAGTGAGGGGGCCCCCAAGCCCGGGGAGCTGTTTTTT.